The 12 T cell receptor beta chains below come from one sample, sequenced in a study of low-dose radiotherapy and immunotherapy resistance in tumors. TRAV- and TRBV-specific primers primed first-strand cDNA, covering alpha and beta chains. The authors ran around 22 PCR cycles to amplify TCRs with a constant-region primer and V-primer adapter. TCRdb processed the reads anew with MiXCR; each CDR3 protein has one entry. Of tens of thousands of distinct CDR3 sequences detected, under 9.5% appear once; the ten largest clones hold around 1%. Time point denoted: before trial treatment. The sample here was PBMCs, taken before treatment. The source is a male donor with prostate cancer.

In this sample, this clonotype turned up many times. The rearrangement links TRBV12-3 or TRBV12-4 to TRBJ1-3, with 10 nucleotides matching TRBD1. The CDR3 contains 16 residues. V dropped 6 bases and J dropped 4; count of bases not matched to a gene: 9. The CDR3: CASRHVLGQGGNTIYF. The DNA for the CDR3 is TGTGCCAGCAGGCACGTTCTGGGACAGGGGGGAAACACCATATATTTT.

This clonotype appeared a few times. CDR3 loop: CASSRGTGAYNEQFF. The DNA for the CDR3 is TGTGCCAGCAGCCGGGGGACGGGCGCCTACAATGAGCAGTTCTTC. The chain carries TRBV5-4 and TRBJ2-1; D may be TRBD2 (6 bases). V was clipped by 4 bases and J by 2 bases, with 13 bases between them. The germline V gene has CDR1 SGHNT and CDR2 YYREEE (reference sequence). This CDR3 is 15 amino acids long.

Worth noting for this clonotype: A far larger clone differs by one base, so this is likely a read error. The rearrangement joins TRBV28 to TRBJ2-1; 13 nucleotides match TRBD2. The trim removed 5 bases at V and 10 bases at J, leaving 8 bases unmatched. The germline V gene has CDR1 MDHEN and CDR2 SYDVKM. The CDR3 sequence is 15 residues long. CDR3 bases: TGTGCCAGCAGTCAAAGACTAGCGGGAGGCCACGAGCAGTTCTTC. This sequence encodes CASSQRLAGGHEQFF.

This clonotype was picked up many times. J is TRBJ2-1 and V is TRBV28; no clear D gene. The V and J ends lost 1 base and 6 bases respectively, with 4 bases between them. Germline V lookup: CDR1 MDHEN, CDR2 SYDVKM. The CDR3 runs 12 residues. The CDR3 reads CASSLFRNEQFF. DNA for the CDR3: TGTGCCAGCAGTTTATTTCGCAATGAGCAGTTCTTC. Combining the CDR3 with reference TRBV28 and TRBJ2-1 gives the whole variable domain DVKVTQSSRYLVKRTGEKVFLECVQDMDHENMFWYRQDPGLGLRLIYFSYDVKMKEKGDIPEGYSVSREKKERFSLILESASTNQTSMYLCASSLFRNEQFFGPGTRLTVL.

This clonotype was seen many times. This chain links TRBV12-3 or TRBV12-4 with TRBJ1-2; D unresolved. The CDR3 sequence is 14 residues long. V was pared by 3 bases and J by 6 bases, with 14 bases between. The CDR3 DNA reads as TGTGCCAGCAGTTTGCCCCCTCCCAATGATGGCTACACCTTC. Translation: CASSLPPPNDGYTF.

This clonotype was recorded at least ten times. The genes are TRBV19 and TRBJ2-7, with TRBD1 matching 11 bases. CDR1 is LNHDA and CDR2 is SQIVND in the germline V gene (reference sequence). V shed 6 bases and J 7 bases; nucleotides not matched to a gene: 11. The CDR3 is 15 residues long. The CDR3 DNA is TGTGCCAGTAGCATCGGGGGGACAGGGGGACATGAGCAGTACTTC. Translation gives CASSIGGTGGHEQYF.

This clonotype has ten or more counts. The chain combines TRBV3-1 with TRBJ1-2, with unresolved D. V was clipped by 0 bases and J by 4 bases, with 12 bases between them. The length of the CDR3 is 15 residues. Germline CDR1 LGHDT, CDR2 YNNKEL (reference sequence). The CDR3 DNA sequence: TGTGCCAGCAGCCAAGAAGTAACAGCAATCTATGGCTACACCTTC. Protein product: CASSQEVTAIYGYTF.

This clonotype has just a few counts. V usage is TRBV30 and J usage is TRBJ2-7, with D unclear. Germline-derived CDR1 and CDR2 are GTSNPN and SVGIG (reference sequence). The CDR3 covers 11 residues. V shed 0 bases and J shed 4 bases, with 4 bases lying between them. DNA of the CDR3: TGTGCCTGGAGTGTAAGTTACGAGCAGTACTTC. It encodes CAWSVSYEQYF.

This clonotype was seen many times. The CDR3 sequence is CASSQTSRDKFPNEQFF. CDR3 nucleotides: TGTGCCAGCAGTCAAACGAGCCGGGACAAATTCCCCAATGAGCAGTTCTTC. The chain has TRBV28 and TRBJ2-1, with D possibly TRBD1 on 6 matching bases. V gave up 5 bases and J gave up 6 bases, with 23 bases separating them. The CDR3 sequence is 17 residues long. CDR1 and CDR2 (germline): MDHEN, SYDVKM.

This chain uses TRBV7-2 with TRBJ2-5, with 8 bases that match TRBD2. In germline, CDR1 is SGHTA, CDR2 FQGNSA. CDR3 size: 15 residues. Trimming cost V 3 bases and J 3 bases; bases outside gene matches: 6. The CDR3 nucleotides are TGTGCCAGCAGCTTGGGACTAGGAAAGGAAGAGACCCAGTACTTC. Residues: CASSLGLGKEETQYF.

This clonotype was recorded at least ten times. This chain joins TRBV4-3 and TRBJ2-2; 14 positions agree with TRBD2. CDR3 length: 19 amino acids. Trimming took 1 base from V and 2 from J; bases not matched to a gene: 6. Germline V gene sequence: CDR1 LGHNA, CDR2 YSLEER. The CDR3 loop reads CASSQGGTSGSINTGELFF. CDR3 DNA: TGCGCCAGCAGCCAAGGAGGGACTAGCGGGAGTATCAACACCGGGGAGCTGTTTTTT.

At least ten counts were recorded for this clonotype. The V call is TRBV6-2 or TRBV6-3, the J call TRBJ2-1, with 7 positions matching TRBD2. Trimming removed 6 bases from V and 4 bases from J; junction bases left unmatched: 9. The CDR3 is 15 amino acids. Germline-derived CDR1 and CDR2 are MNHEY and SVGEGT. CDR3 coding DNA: TGTGCCAGCAGCGCATGGGAGGGAGTATACAATGAGCAGTTCTTC. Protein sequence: CASSAWEGVYNEQFF.